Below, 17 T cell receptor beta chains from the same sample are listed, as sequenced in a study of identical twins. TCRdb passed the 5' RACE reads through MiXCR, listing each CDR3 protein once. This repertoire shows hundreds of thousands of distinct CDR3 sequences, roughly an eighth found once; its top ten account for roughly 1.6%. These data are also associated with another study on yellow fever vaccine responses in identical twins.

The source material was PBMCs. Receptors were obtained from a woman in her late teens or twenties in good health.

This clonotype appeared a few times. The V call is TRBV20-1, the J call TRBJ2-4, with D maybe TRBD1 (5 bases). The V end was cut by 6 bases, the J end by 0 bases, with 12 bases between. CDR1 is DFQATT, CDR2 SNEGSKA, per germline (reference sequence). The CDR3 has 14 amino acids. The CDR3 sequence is CSAQTEIAKNIQYF. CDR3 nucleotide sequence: TGCAGTGCCCAGACAGAAATAGCCAAAAACATTCAGTACTTC.

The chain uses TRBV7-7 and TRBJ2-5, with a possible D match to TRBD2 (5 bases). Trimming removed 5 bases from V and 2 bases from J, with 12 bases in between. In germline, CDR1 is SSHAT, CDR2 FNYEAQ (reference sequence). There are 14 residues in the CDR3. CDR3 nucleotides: TGTGCCAGCAGCGCCTCTAGCAATCAAGAGACCCAGTACTTC. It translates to CASSASSNQETQYF.

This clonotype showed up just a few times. The CDR3 region is CASGEQGMQHF. Written as DNA, the CDR3 is TGTGCCAGCGGTGAACAGGGGATGCAGCATTTT. The gene calls are TRBV12-3 or TRBV12-4 and TRBJ1-5; TRBD1 matches 7 bases. The CDR3 runs to 11 residues. Trimming cost V 8 bases and J 13 bases; bases outside gene matches: 8.

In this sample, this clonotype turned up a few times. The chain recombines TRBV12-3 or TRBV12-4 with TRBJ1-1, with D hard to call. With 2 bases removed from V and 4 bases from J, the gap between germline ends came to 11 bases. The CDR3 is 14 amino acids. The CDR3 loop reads CASSLTHEPTEAFF. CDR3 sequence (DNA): TGTGCCAGCAGTTTAACTCATGAGCCCACTGAAGCTTTCTTT.

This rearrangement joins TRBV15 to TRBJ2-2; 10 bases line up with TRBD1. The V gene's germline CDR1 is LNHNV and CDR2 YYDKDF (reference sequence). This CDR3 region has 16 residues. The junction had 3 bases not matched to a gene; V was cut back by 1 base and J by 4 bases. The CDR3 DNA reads TGTGCCACCAGCAGAGGACAGGGGGCGCGCACCGGGGAGCTGTTTTTT. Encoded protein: CATSRGQGARTGELFF.

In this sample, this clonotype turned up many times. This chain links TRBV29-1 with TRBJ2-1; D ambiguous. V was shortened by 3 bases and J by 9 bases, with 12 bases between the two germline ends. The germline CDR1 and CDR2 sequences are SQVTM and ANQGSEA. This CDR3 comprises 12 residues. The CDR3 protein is CSVEKLALEQFF. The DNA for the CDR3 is TGCAGCGTTGAGAAGTTAGCCCTTGAGCAGTTCTTC.

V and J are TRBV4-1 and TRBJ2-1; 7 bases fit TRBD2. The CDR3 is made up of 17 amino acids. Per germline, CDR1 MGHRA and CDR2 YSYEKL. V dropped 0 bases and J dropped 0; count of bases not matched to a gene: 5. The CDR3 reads CASSQEASGSSYNEQFF. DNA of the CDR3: TGCGCCAGCAGCCAAGAGGCTAGCGGATCCTCCTACAATGAGCAGTTCTTC.

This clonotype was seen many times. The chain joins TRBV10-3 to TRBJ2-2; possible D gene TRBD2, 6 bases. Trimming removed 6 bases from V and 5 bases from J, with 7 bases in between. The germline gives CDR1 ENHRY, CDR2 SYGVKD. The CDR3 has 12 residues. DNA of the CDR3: TGTGCCATCAGCGGGGGAACCGGGGAGCTGTTTTTT. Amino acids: CAISGGTGELFF.

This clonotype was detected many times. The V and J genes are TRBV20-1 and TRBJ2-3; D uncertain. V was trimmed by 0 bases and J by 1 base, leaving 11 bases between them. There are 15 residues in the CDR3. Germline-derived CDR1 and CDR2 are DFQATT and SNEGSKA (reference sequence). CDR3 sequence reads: CSARDFSLGTDTQYF. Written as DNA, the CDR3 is TGCAGTGCTAGAGATTTTTCGTTGGGCACAGATACGCAGTATTTT.

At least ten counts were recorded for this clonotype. CDR3 in amino acids: CSVGAGKDLGVNIQYF. In DNA form, the CDR3 reads TGCAGCGTTGGGGCAGGAAAGGACTTAGGGGTAAACATTCAGTACTTC. This chain links TRBV29-1 with TRBJ2-4; perhaps D is TRBD1 or TRBD2 (5 bases each). Germline V gives CDR1 SQVTM, CDR2 ANQGSEA. This CDR3 has 16 residues. The V and J ends lost 4 bases and 6 bases respectively, with 22 bases between them.

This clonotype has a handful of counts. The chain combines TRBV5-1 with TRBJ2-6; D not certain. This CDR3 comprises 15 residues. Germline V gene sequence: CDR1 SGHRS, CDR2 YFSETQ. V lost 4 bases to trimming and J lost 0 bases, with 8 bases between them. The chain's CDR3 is CASSQRHSGANVLTF. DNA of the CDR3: TGCGCCAGCAGCCAGAGACACTCTGGGGCCAACGTCCTGACTTTC. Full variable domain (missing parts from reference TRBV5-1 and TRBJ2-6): KAGVTQTPRYLIKTRGQQVTLSCSPISGHRSVSWYQQTPGQGLQFLFEYFSETQRNKGNFPGRFSGRQFSNSRSEMNVSTLELGDSALYLCASSQRHSGANVLTFGAGSRLTVL.

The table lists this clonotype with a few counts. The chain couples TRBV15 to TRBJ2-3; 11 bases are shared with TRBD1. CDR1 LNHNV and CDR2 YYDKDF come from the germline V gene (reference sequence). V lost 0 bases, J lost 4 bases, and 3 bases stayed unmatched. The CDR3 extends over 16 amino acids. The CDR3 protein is CATSRDLGQGADTQYF. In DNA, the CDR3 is TGTGCCACCAGCAGAGATCTGGGACAGGGGGCAGATACGCAGTATTTT.

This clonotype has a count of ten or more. The CDR3: CSARDPLGHEQFF. In nucleotides, the CDR3 is TGCAGTGCTAGAGACCCACTAGGCCATGAGCAGTTCTTC. The chain links TRBV20-1 to TRBJ2-1; D possibly corresponds to TRBD2 (5 bases). The CDR3 is 13 amino acids. CDR1 is DFQATT and CDR2 is SNEGSKA in the germline V gene (reference sequence). Trimming pared 0 bases from V and 8 bases from J, leaving 11 bases between.

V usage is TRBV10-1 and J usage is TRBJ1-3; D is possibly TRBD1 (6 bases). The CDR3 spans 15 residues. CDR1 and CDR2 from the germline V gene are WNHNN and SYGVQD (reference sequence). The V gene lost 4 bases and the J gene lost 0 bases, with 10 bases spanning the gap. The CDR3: CASSAGDTSGNTIYF. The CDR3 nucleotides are TGCGCCAGCAGTGCGGGGGACACCTCTGGAAACACCATATATTTT.

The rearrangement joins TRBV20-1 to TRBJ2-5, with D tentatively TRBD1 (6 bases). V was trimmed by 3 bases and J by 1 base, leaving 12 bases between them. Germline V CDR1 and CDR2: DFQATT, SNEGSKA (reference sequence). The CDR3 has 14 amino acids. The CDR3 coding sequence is TGCAGTGCTAGCAGGGGACACGGCCAAGAGACCCAGTACTTC. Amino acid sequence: CSASRGHGQETQYF.

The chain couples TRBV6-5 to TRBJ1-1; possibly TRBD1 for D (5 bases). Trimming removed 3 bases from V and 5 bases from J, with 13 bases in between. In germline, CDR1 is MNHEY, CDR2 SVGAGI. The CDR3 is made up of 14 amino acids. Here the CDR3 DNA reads TGTGCCAGCAGTTATAACCGGGGGAGGACTGAAGCTTTCTTT. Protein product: CASSYNRGRTEAFF.

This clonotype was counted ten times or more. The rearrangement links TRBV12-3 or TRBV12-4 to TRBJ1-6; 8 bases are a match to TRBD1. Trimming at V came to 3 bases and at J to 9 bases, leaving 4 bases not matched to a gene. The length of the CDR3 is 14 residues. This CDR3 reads CASSFDRGGSPLHF. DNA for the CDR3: TGTGCCAGCAGTTTTGACAGGGGTGGTTCACCCCTCCACTTT.